This record concerns one T cell receptor (beta chain) sequence. No antigen is known for it. Sequencing used immunoSEQ multiplex PCR; TCRdb keeps in-frame clones, though not all of them. The table has 950,000 to 1,100,000 clones, 60% to 80% seen once; the top ten hold approximately 1.5%. From germline, CDR1 is LNHDA and CDR2 SQIVND (reference sequence). The CDR3 consists of 11 residues. This specimen belongs to a study of shared clonotypes between healthy human individuals. General study findings and limits: The study found lower generation probabilities in non-shared clonotypes than in those shared by all four donors. Sharing of clonotypes among donors was expected to vary with sequencing depth.

Only Caucasian adults living in Nashville, Tennessee served as donors. Sequencing used memory CD4+ T cells sorted from blood. Subset reported: CD45RA-negative fraction. This rearrangement joins TRBV19 to TRBJ2-7; TRBD2 aligns across 7 bases. The TCR was taken from a young man in good health. The CDR3: CGGLNTKEQYF. CDR3 DNA sequence: TGTGGGGGACTAAATACGAAGGAGCAGTACTTC.